Listed here are 12 T cell receptor beta chains from one sample, sequenced in a study of response to subunit inactivated influenza vaccine. TCRdb recomputed calls from the RT-PCR reads with MiXCR, one row per CDR3 protein. The table shows around 760,000 distinct CDR3 sequences, with over 11% occurring only once. The material was PBMCs from blood, obtained around 15 days before vaccination. The receptors derive from a man aged 50-59 years who received an inactivated influenza vaccine.

V usage is TRBV5-1 and J usage is TRBJ2-5; D is perhaps TRBD1 (6 bases). Trimming cost V 2 bases and J 1 base, with 9 bases left between them. Germline V gives CDR1 SGHRS, CDR2 YFSETQ. This CDR3 is built from 14 residues. DNA for the CDR3: TGCGCCAGCAGCTTCGCGGACAGCCAAGAGACCCAGTACTTC. This translates into CASSFADSQETQYF. The full variable domain, completed using reference TRBV5-1 and TRBJ2-5, is KAGVTQTPRYLIKTRGQQVTLSCSPISGHRSVSWYQQTPGQGLQFLFEYFSETQRNKGNFPGRFSGRQFSNSRSEMNVSTLELGDSALYLCASSFADSQETQYFGPGTRLLVL.

This rearrangement joins TRBV9 to TRBJ2-2; the D is unclear. With 3 bases removed from V and 0 bases from J, the gap between germline ends came to 12 bases. Germline V lookup: CDR1 SGDLS, CDR2 YYNGEE. The CDR3 sequence is 16 residues long. CDR3 in DNA: TGTGCCAGCAGCGCGTACCGAAGCCCGAACACCGGGGAGCTGTTTTTT. It yields the protein CASSAYRSPNTGELFF. Combining the CDR3 with reference TRBV9 and TRBJ2-2 gives the whole variable domain DSGVTQTPKHLITATGQRVTLRCSPRSGDLSVYWYQQSLDQGLQFLIQYYNGEERAKGNILERFSAQQFPDLHSELNLSSLELGDSALYFCASSAYRSPNTGELFFGEGSRLTVL.

The V and J genes are TRBV6-5 and TRBJ2-3; D is ambiguous. Trimming took 0 bases from V and 1 from J, leaving 14 bases between them. Per germline, CDR1 MNHEY and CDR2 SVGAGI. This CDR3 region has 17 residues. The CDR3 DNA is TGTGCCAGCAGTTACTCCAAGGCGAGCCTTGGCACAGATACGCAGTATTTT. Its translation: CASSYSKASLGTDTQYF.

This clonotype showed up just a few times. The chain uses TRBV6-2 or TRBV6-3 and TRBJ2-1; TRBD1 agrees at 8 bases. The CDR3 loop spans 17 amino acids. Trimming removed 5 bases from V and 4 bases from J; junction bases left unmatched: 13. Per the germline V gene, CDR1 is MNHEY and CDR2 is SVGEGT. The CDR3 region has the DNA TGTGCCAGCAGTCGAATCTCACAGGGGGGCTTTTACAATGAGCAGTTCTTC. This codes for CASSRISQGGFYNEQFF.

The table lists this clonotype with a few counts. The rearrangement uses TRBV7-9 and TRBJ2-7; 10 bases map to TRBD1. This CDR3 comprises 16 residues. From germline, CDR1 is SEHNR and CDR2 FQNEAQ (reference sequence). After removal of 0 bases from V and 3 bases from J, the junction contained 5 bases not matched to a gene. The CDR3 DNA reads TGTGCCAGCAGCTTAGCCGGGACAGGGGCTTACTACGAGCAGTACTTC. Residues: CASSLAGTGAYYEQYF.

This sequence joins TRBV4-3 and TRBJ1-2; no definite D call. The CDR3 sequence is 11 residues long. Germline V CDR1 and CDR2: LGHNA, YSLEER. Trimming took 9 bases from V and 4 from J, leaving 9 bases between them. The chain's CDR3 is CASSGGYGYTF. The CDR3 DNA reads TGCGCCAGTAGCGGAGGCTATGGCTACACCTTC.

Only a few counts were recorded for this clonotype. The J gene is TRBJ2-7, the V gene TRBV4-2; 8 positions match TRBD2. Trimming at V came to 0 bases and at J to 2 bases, leaving 3 bases not matched to a gene. This CDR3 comprises 15 residues. Germline V gene sequence: CDR1 LGHNA, CDR2 YNFKEQ. CDR3 sequence: CASSQDLRGAYEQYF. Written as DNA, the CDR3 is TGTGCCAGCAGCCAAGATTTGCGGGGGGCCTACGAGCAGTACTTC.

Only a few counts were recorded for this clonotype. The chain employs TRBV4-1 and TRBJ2-7; D is possibly TRBD2 (6 bases). Germline V gene lookup returns CDR1 MGHRA and CDR2 YSYEKL. V was shortened by 4 bases and J by 3 bases, with 19 bases between the two germline ends. There are 16 residues in the CDR3. The CDR3 reads CASSRPGRTTFYEQYF. In DNA form, the CDR3 reads TGCGCCAGCAGCCGCCCAGGCAGGACTACTTTCTACGAGCAGTACTTC.

The chain combines TRBV29-1 with TRBJ2-5, with TRBD1 identical over 8 bases. Germline values: CDR1 SQVTM, CDR2 ANQGSEA. The CDR3 contains 14 residues. V shed 3 bases, J shed 1 base, and the junction held 4 bases outside the gene matches. The CDR3: CSVEDRAIQETQYF. The CDR3 DNA reads as TGCAGCGTTGAGGACAGGGCGATCCAAGAGACCCAGTACTTC.

This clonotype was picked up a small number of times. The V and J genes are TRBV11-2 and TRBJ2-1, with D unresolved. Germline CDR1 is SGHAT and CDR2 is FQNNGV. Between the trimmed V and J ends, which lost 1 base and 6 bases, there was a span of 7 bases. There are 13 residues in the CDR3. CDR3 in amino acids: CASSLAPGNEQFF. The DNA for the CDR3 is TGTGCCAGCAGCTTAGCTCCGGGCAATGAGCAGTTCTTC.

This clonotype was counted only a few times. The V gene is TRBV14, the J gene TRBJ1-6; possible D gene TRBD1, 5 bases. Trimming stripped 3 bases from V and 7 bases from J, with 13 bases between. Germline V lookup: CDR1 SGHDN, CDR2 FVKESK. The CDR3 spans 15 residues. CDR3 residues: CASSHSGRSNSPLHF. In DNA form, the CDR3 reads TGTGCCAGCAGCCATTCGGGACGGTCGAATTCACCCCTCCACTTT. The complete variable domain, with remaining parts taken from reference TRBV14 and TRBJ1-6, reads EAGVTQFPSHSVIEKGQTVTLRCDPISGHDNLYWYRRVMGKEIKFLLHFVKESKQDESGMPNNRFLAERTGGTYSTLKVQPAELEDSGVYFCASSHSGRSNSPLHFGNGTRLTVT.

A word on this clonotype: A much larger clone differs by one base, so this may be a read error. The gene calls are TRBV2 and TRBJ2-2; D might be TRBD2 (5 bases). Looked up from germline, CDR1 is SNHLY and CDR2 is FYNNEI. The CDR3 has 13 residues. CDR3 region: CASREGPAGELVF. The CDR3 region has the DNA TGTGCCAGCAGAGAGGGCCCGGCCGGGGAGCTGGTTTTT. Drawing the rest from reference TRBV2 and TRBJ2-2, the complete variable domain is EPEVTQTPSHQVTQMGQEVILRCVPISNHLYFYWYRQILGQKVEFLVSFYNNEISEKSEIFDDQFSVERPDGSNFTLKIRSTKLEDSAMYFCASREGPAGELVFGEGSRLTVL.